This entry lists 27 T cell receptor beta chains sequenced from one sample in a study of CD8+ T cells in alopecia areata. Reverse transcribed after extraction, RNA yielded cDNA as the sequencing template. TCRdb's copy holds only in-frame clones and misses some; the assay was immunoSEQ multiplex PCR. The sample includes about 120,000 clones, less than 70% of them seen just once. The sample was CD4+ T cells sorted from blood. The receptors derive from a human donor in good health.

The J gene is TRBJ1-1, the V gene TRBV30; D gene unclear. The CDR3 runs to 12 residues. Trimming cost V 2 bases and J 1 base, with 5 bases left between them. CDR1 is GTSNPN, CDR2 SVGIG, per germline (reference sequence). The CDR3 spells CAWSPQNTEAFF. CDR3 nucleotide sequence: TGTGCCTGGAGTCCGCAGAACACTGAAGCTTTCTTT.

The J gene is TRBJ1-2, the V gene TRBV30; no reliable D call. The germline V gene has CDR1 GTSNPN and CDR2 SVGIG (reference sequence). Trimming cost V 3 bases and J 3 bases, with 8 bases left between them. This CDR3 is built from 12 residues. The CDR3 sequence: CAWSSTDYGYTF. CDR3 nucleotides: TGTGCCTGGAGCAGCACAGACTATGGCTACACCTTC.

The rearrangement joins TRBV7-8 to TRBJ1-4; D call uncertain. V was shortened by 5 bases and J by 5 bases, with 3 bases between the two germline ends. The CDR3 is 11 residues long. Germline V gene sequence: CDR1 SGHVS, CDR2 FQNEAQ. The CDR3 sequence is CASSRNEKLFF. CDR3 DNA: TGTGCCAGCAGCCGAAATGAAAAACTGTTTTTT. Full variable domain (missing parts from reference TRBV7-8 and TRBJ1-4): GAGVSQSPRYKVAKRGQDVALRCDPISGHVSLFWYQQALGQGPEFLTYFQNEAQLDKSGLPSDRFFAERPEGSVSTLKIQRTQQEDSAVYLCASSRNEKLFFGSGTQLSVL.

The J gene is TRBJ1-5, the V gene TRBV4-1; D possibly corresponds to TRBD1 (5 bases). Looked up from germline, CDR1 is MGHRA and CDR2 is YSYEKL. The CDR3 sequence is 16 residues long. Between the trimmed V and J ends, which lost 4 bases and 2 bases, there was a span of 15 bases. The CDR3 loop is CASSPLKGRGNQPQHF. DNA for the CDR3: TGCGCCAGCAGCCCCCTCAAGGGACGGGGCAATCAGCCCCAGCATTTT.

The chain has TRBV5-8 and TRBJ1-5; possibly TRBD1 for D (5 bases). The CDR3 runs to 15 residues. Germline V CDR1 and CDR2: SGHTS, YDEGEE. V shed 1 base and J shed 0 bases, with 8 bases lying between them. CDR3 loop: CASSLRQNSNQPQHF. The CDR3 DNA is TGTGCCAGCAGCTTGAGACAGAATAGCAATCAGCCCCAGCATTTT.

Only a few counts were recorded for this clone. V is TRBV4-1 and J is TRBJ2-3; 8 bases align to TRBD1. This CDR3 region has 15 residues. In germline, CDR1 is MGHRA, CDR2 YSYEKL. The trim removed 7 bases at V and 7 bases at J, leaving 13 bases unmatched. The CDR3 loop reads CASKSNRGDQNTQYF. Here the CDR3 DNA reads TGCGCCAGCAAGTCGAACAGGGGGGATCAGAATACGCAGTATTTT.

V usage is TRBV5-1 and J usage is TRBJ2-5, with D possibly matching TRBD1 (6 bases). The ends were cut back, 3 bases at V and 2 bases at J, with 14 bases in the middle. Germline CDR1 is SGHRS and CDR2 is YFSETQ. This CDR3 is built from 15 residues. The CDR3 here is CASSSQTGTQETQYF. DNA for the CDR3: TGCGCCAGCAGCTCACAAACAGGGACACAAGAGACCCAGTACTTC.

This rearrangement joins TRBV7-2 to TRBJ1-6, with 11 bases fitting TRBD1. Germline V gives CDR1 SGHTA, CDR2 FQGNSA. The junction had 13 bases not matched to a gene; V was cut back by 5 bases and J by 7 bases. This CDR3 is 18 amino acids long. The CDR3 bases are TGTGCCAGCAGCCTCGGTATCGGGACAGGGGGAAGGAATTCACCCCTCCACTTT. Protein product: CASSLGIGTGGRNSPLHF.

CDR3 protein: CSVGDRAKYF. The CDR3 DNA follows: TGCAGCGTCGGGGACAGGGCCAAGTACTTC. V usage is TRBV29-1 and J usage is TRBJ2-5; 9 nucleotides match TRBD1. Trimming cost V 6 bases and J 12 bases; bases outside gene matches: 5. CDR1 is SQVTM and CDR2 is ANQGSEA in the germline V gene. The CDR3 is 10 amino acids.

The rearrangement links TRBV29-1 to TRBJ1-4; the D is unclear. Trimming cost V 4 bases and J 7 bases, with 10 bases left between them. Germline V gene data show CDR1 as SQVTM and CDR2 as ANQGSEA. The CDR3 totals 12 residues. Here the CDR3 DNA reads TGCAGCGTTGTTGGGGAGGCTGAAAAACTGTTTTTT. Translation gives CSVVGEAEKLFF.

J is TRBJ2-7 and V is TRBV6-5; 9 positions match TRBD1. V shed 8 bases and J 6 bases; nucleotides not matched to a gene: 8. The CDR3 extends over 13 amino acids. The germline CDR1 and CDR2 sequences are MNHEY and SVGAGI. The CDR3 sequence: CASGWDRAAEQYF. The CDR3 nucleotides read TGTGCCAGCGGCTGGGACAGGGCTGCCGAGCAGTACTTC.

The CDR3 sequence is CASSLGGVLAIGEQFF. CDR3 nucleotide sequence: TGTGCCAGCAGCTTAGGGGGGGTGCTGGCTATCGGGGAGCAGTTCTTC. This rearrangement joins TRBV7-2 to TRBJ2-1, with D perhaps matching TRBD2 (6 bases). Deletions cut 1 base from V and 10 bases from J, with 20 bases between. Germline V CDR1 and CDR2: SGHTA, FQGNSA. The CDR3 has 16 amino acids.

DNA of the CDR3: TGCAGCGTTCTCTCCCCGGGCCCGAACACTGAAGCTTTCTTT. Its translation is CSVLSPGPNTEAFF. J is TRBJ1-1 and V is TRBV29-1, with D unresolved. The germline V and J ends were trimmed by 5 bases and 1 base, with 14 bases remaining between them. This CDR3 has 14 amino acids. The germline V gene encodes CDR1 SQVTM and CDR2 ANQGSEA.

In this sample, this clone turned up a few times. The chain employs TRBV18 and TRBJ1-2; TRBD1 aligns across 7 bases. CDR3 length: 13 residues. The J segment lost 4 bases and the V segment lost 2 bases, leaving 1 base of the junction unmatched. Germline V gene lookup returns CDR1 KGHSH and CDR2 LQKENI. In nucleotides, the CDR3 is TGTGCCAGCTCACCAGACAGGGTCTATGGCTACACCTTC. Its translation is CASSPDRVYGYTF.

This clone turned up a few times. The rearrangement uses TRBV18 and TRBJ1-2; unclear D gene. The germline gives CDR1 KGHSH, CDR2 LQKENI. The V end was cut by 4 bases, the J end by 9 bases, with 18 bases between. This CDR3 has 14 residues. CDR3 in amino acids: CASSLESGKHRYTF. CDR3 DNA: TGTGCCAGCTCACTAGAATCAGGAAAACACCGCTACACCTTC.

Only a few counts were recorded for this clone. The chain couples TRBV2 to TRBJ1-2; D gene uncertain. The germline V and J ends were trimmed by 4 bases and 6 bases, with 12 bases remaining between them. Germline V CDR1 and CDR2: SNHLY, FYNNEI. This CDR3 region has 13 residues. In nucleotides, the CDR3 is TGTGCCAGCAGTGGGGCAGGCCTGAATGGCTACACCTTC. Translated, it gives CASSGAGLNGYTF.

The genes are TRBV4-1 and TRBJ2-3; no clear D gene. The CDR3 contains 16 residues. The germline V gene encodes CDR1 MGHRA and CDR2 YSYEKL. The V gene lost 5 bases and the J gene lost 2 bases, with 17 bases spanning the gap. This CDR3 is CASSTQGSQSTDTQYF. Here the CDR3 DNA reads TGCGCCAGCAGCACCCAAGGCTCGCAGTCCACAGATACGCAGTATTTT.

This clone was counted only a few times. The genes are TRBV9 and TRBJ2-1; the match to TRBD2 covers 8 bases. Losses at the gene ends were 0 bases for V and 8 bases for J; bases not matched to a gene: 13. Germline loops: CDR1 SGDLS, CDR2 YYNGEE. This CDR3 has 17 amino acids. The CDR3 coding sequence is TGTGCCAGCAGCGTAGAAGAGCGGGGGCTTTTAGGGGATGAGCAGTTCTTC. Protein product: CASSVEERGLLGDEQFF.

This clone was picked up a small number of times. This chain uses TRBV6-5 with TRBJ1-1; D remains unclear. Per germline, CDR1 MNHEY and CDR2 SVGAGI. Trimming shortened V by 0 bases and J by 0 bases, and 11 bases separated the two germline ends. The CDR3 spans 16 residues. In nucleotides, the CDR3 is TGTGCCAGCAGTTACTCGAGGTCAGGAGTGAACACTGAAGCTTTCTTT. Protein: CASSYSRSGVNTEAFF.

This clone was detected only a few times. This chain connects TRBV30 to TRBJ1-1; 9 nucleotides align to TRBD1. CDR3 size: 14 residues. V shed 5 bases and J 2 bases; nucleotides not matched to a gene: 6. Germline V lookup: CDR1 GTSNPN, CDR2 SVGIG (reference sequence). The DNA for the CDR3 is TGTGCCTGGGGTGGGACAGGGAGAAACACTGAAGCTTTCTTT. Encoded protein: CAWGGTGRNTEAFF.

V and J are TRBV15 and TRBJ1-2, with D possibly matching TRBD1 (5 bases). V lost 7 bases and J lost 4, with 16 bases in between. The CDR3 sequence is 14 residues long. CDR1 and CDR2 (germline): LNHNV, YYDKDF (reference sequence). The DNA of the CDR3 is TGTGCCACCAAAGCAGGGCCCCAGGGCTATGGCTACACCTTC. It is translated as CATKAGPQGYGYTF.

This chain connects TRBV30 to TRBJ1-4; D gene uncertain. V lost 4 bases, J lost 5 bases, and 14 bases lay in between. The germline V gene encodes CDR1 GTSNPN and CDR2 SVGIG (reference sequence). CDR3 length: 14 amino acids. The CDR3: CAWNGVPRNEKLFF. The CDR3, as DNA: TGTGCCTGGAATGGGGTTCCACGAAATGAAAAACTGTTTTTT.

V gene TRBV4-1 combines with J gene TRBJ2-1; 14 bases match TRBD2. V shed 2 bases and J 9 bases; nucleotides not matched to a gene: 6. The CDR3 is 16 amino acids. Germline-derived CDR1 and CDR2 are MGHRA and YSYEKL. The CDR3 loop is CASSQLTSGGAAEQFF. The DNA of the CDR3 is TGCGCCAGCAGCCAATTGACTAGCGGGGGGGCTGCTGAGCAGTTCTTC.

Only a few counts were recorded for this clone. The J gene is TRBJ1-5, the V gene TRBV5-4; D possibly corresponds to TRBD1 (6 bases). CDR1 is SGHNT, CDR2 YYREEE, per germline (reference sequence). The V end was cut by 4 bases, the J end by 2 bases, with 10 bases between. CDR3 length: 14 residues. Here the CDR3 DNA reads TGTGCCAGCAGCGTACAGGGAGGCAATCAGCCCCAGCATTTT. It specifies CASSVQGGNQPQHF.

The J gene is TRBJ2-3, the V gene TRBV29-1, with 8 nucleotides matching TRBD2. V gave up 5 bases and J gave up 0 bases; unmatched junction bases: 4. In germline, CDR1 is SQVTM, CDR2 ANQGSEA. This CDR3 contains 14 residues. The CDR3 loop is CSVRGGSSTDTQYF. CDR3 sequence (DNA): TGCAGCGTTCGCGGGGGGTCTAGCACAGATACGCAGTATTTT.

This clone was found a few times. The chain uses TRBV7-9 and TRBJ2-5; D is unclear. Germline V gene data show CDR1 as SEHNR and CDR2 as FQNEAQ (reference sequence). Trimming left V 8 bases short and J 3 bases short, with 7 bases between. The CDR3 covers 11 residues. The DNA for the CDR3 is TGTGCCAGCGGTACCGAAGAGACCCAGTACTTC. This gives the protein CASGTEETQYF.

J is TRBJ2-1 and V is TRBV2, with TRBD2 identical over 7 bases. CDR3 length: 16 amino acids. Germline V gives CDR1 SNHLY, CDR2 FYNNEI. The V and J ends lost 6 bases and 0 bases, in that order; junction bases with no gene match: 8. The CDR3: CASRGLYGSSYNEQFF. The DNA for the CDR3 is TGTGCCAGCAGGGGACTATATGGGAGCTCCTACAATGAGCAGTTCTTC.